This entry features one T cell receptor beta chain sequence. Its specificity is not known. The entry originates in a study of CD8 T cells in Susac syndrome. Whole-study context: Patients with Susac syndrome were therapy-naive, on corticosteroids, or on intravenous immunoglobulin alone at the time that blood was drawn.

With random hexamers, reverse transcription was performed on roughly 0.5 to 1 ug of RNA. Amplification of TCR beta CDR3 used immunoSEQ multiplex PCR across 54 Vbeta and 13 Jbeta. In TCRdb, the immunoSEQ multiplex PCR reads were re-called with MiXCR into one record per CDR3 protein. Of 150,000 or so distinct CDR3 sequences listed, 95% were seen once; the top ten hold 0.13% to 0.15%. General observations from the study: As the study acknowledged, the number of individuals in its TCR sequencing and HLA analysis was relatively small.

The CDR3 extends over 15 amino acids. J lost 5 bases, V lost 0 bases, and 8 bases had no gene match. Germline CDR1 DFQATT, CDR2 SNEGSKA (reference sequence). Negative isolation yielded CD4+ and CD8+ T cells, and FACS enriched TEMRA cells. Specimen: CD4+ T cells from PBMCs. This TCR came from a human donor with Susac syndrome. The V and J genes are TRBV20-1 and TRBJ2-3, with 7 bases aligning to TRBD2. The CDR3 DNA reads TGCAGTGCTAGAGATGGCGGGAGAAGCGGAGATACGCAGTATTTT. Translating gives CSARDGGRSGDTQYF.